Listed below are T cell receptor beta chains from one sample, sequenced in a study of T cell repertoires in MIS-A myocarditis. Repertoires were generated with immunoSEQ multiplex PCR, while TCRdb's copy carries only in-frame clones and drops some. The table records thousands of clones, 78% of them present only once. The sample comprised right inferior lung lobe tissue obtained at autopsy. These receptors were taken from a man between 18 and 35 years old with fulminant myocarditis from multisystem inflammatory syndrome in adults (MIS-A) after COVID-19. The CDR3 runs from the conserved cysteine through the conserved F or W. The D gene is left open where the match is weak. Where a row states a size, it is once, few, many or the class of an expanded clone; other rows omit it.

v_call	clone_size	j_call	d_call	cdr3_nt	cdr3_aa
TRBV6-2/TRBV6-3	-	TRBJ1-1	-	TGTGCCAGCAGTTACTTGGGGCACACTGAAGCTTTCTTT	CASSYLGHTEAFF
TRBV4-3	-	TRBJ1-2	-	TGCGCCAGCAGCCAAGGGAATGATGTTAATGGCTACACCTTC	CASSQGNDVNGYTF
TRBV29-1	-	TRBJ2-5	-	TGCAGCGGGACGGCAAGGGAGACCCAGTACTTC	CSGTARETQYF
TRBV7-9	-	TRBJ1-2	TRBD1	TGTGCCAGCAGCAATCGACAGGGATATGGCTACACCTTC	CASSNRQGYGYTF
TRBV11-2	-	TRBJ2-7	-	TGTGCCAGCAGCCCGTCGAATACCCACCACGAGCAGTACTTC	CASSPSNTHHEQYF
TRBV19	-	TRBJ1-5	TRBD1	TGTGCCAGTAGTATGGGACAGAAAAATCAGCCCCAGCATTTT	CASSMGQKNQPQHF
TRBV6-4	-	TRBJ1-4	TRBD1	TGTGCCAGCAGTTTCCAGGACAGGGGGCGCGAGGTACTGTTTTTT	CASSFQDRGREVLFF
TRBV2	-	TRBJ2-2	-	TGTGCCAGCAAGGAGAACAGGCAAAACACCGGGGAGCTGTTTTTT	CASKENRQNTGELFF
TRBV5-5	-	TRBJ1-4	-	TGTGCCAGCAGCTTCTCGGTAGGAACTAATGAAAAACTGTTTTTT	CASSFSVGTNEKLFF
TRBV7-2	once	TRBJ2-7	-	TGTGCCAGCAGCTTTGCAGGGGGACTCGAGCAGTACTTC	CASSFAGGLEQYF
TRBV15	-	TRBJ2-3	-	TGTGCCACCAGCATAGGAGGGGGCTCAGATACGCAGTATTTT	CATSIGGGSDTQYF
TRBV2	-	TRBJ2-7	-	TGTGCCAGCAAAGGGTCCTACGAGCAGTACTTC	CASKGSYEQYF
TRBV15	-	TRBJ1-2	-	TGTGCCACCAGCAGAGCGGGGGAGGGGGAGTACTATGGCTACACCTTC	CATSRAGEGEYYGYTF
TRBV6-5	-	TRBJ1-5	-	TGTGCCAGCTTCATCGGGGGAGGGCAGCCCCAGCATTTT	CASFIGGGQPQHF
TRBV19	-	TRBJ2-5	-	TGTGCCAGTAGTATGAGGGGTGTGGGACAAGAGACCCAGTACTTC	CASSMRGVGQETQYF
TRBV27	-	TRBJ1-6	-	TGTGCCAGCAGTTTAAACGCAGGTTATAATTCACCCCTCCACTTT	CASSLNAGYNSPLHF
TRBV25-1	-	TRBJ1-6	-	TGTGCCAGCAGTGTCTTGGAATCATCACCCCTCCACTTT	CASSVLESSPLHF
TRBV5-5	once	TRBJ1-5	TRBD1	TGTGCCAGCAGCTTGGTTTGGTTTTGGACAGGAGATAGCAATCAGCCCCAGCATTTT	CASSLVWFWTGDSNQPQHF
TRBV19	-	TRBJ2-7	-	TGTGCCAGTAGCCCTAGCCCCGAGTCCTACGAGCAGTACTTC	CASSPSPESYEQYF
TRBV28	-	TRBJ1-1	TRBD1	TGTGCCAGCACAAACCTCAGGGGGCGTATTGAAGCTTTCTTT	CASTNLRGRIEAFF
TRBV10-3	-	TRBJ2-3	-	TGTGCCATCAGTGCCCCCCAGAGAGATACGCAGTATTTT	CAISAPQRDTQYF